The clone carrying this TCR beta chain was detected ten times or more. The antigen is undetermined. The junction had 7 bases not matched to a gene; V was cut back by 2 bases and J by 8 bases. The length of the CDR3 is 14 residues. Germline assignment: CDR1 KGHDR and CDR2 SFDVKD. The data were taken from a study of T cells after yellow fever vaccination. Notes on the study in general: The appearance of a small share of clonotypes in both CD4 and CD8 compartments was observed. Abundant clonotypes from the bulk population could get into FACS-sorted repertoires as contaminants. When the response was secondary, it was weaker but reached its peak faster, day 5 versus 15. Booster sampling recovered most clones from primary vaccination (under 98% CD4, roughly 88% CD8).

Using its own MiXCR run on the 5' RACE reads, TCRdb lists one record per CDR3 protein. The top ten hold just under 20% of the sample, which has around 320,000 distinct CDR3 sequences, roughly 4.3% seen once. The receptor's source is a man between 18 and 35 years old who received the YFV17D yellow fever vaccine. The sequences come from PBMCs, collected 15 days after the yellow fever booster vaccination. The rearrangement uses TRBV24-1 and TRBJ1-2, with 7 positions matching TRBD1. The CDR3: CATSDWGQSGGYTF. CDR3 bases: TGTGCCACCAGTGATTGGGGACAGAGCGGGGGCTACACCTTC.